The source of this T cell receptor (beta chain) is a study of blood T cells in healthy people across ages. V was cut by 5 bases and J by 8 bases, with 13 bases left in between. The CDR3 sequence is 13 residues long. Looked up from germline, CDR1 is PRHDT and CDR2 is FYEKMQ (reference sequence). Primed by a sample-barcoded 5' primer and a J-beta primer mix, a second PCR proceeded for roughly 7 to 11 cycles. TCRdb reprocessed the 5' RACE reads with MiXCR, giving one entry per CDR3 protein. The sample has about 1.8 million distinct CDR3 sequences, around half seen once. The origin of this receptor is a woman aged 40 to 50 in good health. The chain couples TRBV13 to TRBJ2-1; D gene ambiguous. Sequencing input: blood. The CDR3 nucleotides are TGTGCCAGCAGCATCCGGGCCACGGATGAGCAGTTCTTC. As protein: CASSIRATDEQFF.